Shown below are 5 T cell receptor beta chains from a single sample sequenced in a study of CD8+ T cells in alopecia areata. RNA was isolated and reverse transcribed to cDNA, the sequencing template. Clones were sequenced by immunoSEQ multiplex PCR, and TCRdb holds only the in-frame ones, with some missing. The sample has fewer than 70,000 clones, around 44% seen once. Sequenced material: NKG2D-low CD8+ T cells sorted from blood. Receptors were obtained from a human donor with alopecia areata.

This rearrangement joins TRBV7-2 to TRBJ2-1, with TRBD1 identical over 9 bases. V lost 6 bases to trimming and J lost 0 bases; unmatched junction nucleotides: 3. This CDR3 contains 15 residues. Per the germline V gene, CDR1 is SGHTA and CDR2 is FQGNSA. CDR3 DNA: TGTGCCAGCAGTCCGGACAGGGGCTCCTACAATGAGCAGTTCTTC. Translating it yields CASSPDRGSYNEQFF. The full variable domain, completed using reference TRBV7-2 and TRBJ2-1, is GAGVSQSPSNKVTEKGKDVELRCDPISGHTALYWYRQSLGQGLEFLIYFQGNSAPDKSGLPSDRFSAERTGGSVSTLTIQRTQQEDSAVYLCASSPDRGSYNEQFFGPGTRLTVL.

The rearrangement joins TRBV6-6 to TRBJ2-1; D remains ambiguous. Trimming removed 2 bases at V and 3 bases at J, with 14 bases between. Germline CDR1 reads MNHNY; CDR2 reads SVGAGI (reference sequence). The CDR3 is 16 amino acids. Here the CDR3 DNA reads TGTGCCAGCAGTTACGCGCCCCTAGAAAACTACAATGAGCAGTTCTTC. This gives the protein CASSYAPLENYNEQFF.

The CDR3: CASSPGGADEQFF. The CDR3 DNA reads as TGCGCCAGCAGCCCCGGGGGGGCAGATGAGCAGTTCTTC. J is TRBJ2-1 and V is TRBV5-1; 8 bases fit TRBD2. The germline CDR1 and CDR2 sequences are SGHRS and YFSETQ. The V segment lost 4 bases and the J segment 8 bases; nucleotides outside the gene matches: 5. There are 13 residues in the CDR3.

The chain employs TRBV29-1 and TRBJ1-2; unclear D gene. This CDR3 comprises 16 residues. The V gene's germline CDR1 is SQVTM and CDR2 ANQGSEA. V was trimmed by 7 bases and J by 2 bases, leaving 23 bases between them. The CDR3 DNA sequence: TGCAGCGCTCCTATAGGGAGCCAGCGGTTCAACTATGGCTACACCTTC. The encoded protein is CSAPIGSQRFNYGYTF. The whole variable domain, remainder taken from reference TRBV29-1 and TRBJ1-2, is SAVISQKPSRDICQRGTSLTIQCQVDSQVTMMFWYRQQPGQSLTLIATANQGSEATYESGFVIDKFPISRPNLTFSTLTVSNMSPEDSSIYLCSAPIGSQRFNYGYTFGSGTRLTVV.

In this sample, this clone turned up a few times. CDR3: CAWSDDREPQHF. As DNA, the CDR3 is TGTGCCTGGAGTGATGATCGGGAGCCCCAGCATTTT. The rearrangement uses TRBV30 and TRBJ1-5; no firm D call. Trimming stripped 1 base from V and 8 bases from J, with 9 bases between. Germline values: CDR1 GTSNPN, CDR2 SVGIG (reference sequence). The CDR3 has 12 residues.